These 27 T cell receptor beta chains originate from one sample sequenced in a study of T-cell memory formation after mild COVID-19 (dated by TCRdb to about 2021). Receptor amplification or capture employed 5' RACE. The sequencer listed for this sample is Illumina NovaSeq 6000. TCRdb reworked the public reads: Q25 trimming with fastp, MiXCR clone assembly, productive beta chains retained. Each CDR3 protein gets just one entry, which takes the most common genes and DNA from the rows behind it. This sample holds about 150,000 distinct CDR3 sequences; around 21% were observed only once. 2% to 2.5% of the sample goes to the ten largest clones. Input material: PBMCs or a T cell subset sorted from them (not recorded which). These receptors originate from an adult woman who had mild COVID-19 (a few samples of this study predate the infection). The sample titles of this study are shuffled in the database, so cell type and time point are left out; the donor was told from shared clones.

The J gene is TRBJ1-2, the V gene TRBV7-9; D is possibly TRBD1 (5 bases). Germline V gene sequence: CDR1 SEHNR, CDR2 FQNEAQ (reference sequence). CDR3 length: 13 amino acids. The V and J ends lost 4 bases and 8 bases respectively, with 14 bases between them. DNA for the CDR3: TGTGCCAGCAGCTCCCGGGGGTTGAGCGGCTACACCTTC. Protein product: CASSSRGLSGYTF.

Only a few counts were recorded for this clonotype. The rearrangement links TRBV18 to TRBJ2-5; possibly TRBD1 for D (5 bases). With 2 bases removed from V and 0 bases from J, the gap between germline ends came to 7 bases. The V gene's germline CDR1 is KGHSH and CDR2 LQKENI. The length of the CDR3 is 14 residues. The CDR3 sequence: CASSPRGNQETQYF. CDR3 nucleotide sequence: TGTGCCAGCTCACCAAGGGGCAACCAAGAGACCCAGTACTTC.

This clonotype was observed a handful of times. This sequence joins TRBV24-1 and TRBJ2-2, with D possibly matching TRBD1 (6 bases). Germline V lookup: CDR1 KGHDR, CDR2 SFDVKD. V lost 1 base and J lost 0, with 8 bases in between. This CDR3 is 16 amino acids long. Here the CDR3 reads CATSDLQGANTGELFF. The CDR3 nucleotides read TGTGCCACCAGTGATTTACAGGGCGCGAACACCGGGGAGCTGTTTTTT.

The genes are TRBV7-2 and TRBJ2-1; D perhaps matches TRBD2 (5 bases). Germline V gives CDR1 SGHTA, CDR2 FQGNSA. The CDR3 runs to 17 residues. V was clipped by 6 bases and J by 1 base, with 19 bases between them. The CDR3 here is CASRPGEQVASYNEQFF. Here the CDR3 DNA reads TGTGCCAGCAGACCTGGGGAGCAGGTGGCGTCCTACAATGAGCAGTTCTTC.

The J gene is TRBJ2-7, the V gene TRBV28; possible D gene TRBD2, 6 bases. Trimming took 8 bases from V and 9 from J, leaving 17 bases between them. Germline V CDR1 and CDR2: MDHEN, SYDVKM. This CDR3 spans 12 amino acids. The CDR3 here is CASGTGVGGQYF. CDR3 bases: TGTGCCAGCGGGACGGGAGTAGGAGGGCAGTACTTC.

The J gene is TRBJ1-5, the V gene TRBV12-3 or TRBV12-4; perhaps TRBD1 as D (5 bases). Trimming left V 1 base short and J 7 bases short, with 11 bases between. The CDR3 is 14 residues long. The CDR3 sequence: CASSLGGVTQPQHF. The CDR3 DNA reads as TGTGCCAGCAGTTTAGGGGGGGTCACCCAGCCCCAGCATTTT.

The genes are TRBV29-1 and TRBJ2-3; 7 positions agree with TRBD2. With V trimmed by 4 bases and J by 3 bases, 4 bases remained unmatched. The CDR3 sequence is 13 residues long. Per germline, CDR1 SQVTM and CDR2 ANQGSEA. Here the CDR3 DNA reads TGCAGCGTTGGGGGGGGTATGACAGATACGCAGTATTTT. It encodes CSVGGGMTDTQYF.

This clonotype was seen a handful of times. J is TRBJ2-6 and V is TRBV24-1; D remains unclear. Trimming removed 9 bases at V and 1 base at J, with 6 bases between. Germline V gene lookup returns CDR1 KGHDR and CDR2 SFDVKD. The CDR3 spans 13 residues. CDR3 sequence reads: CATLASGANVLTF. The CDR3 DNA sequence: TGTGCCACCCTTGCATCTGGGGCCAACGTCCTGACTTTC.

This clonotype was observed a few times. The gene calls are TRBV10-1 and TRBJ2-1; TRBD2 agrees at 8 bases. Trimming took 0 bases from V and 9 from J; bases not matched to a gene: 13. From germline, CDR1 is WNHNN and CDR2 SYGVQD (reference sequence). The CDR3 has 17 residues. The CDR3 nucleotides are TGCGCCAGCAGTGAGTCCAGTGGGACTAGTATGGTTCGTGAGCAGTTCTTC. Its protein is CASSESSGTSMVREQFF.

This clonotype was counted only a few times. The J gene is TRBJ1-2, the V gene TRBV20-1; maybe TRBD1 (5 bases). V was cut by 6 bases and J by 3 bases, with 14 bases left in between. This CDR3 has 13 residues. From germline, CDR1 is DFQATT and CDR2 SNEGSKA (reference sequence). The CDR3 coding sequence is TGCAGTGCCGCGGAGGGACTTGACTATGGCTACACCTTC. Its translation: CSAAEGLDYGYTF.

The rearrangement uses TRBV7-9 and TRBJ2-2; TRBD2 is a possible D gene (6 bases). Trimming shortened V by 7 bases and J by 7 bases, and 16 bases separated the two germline ends. Germline values: CDR1 SEHNR, CDR2 FQNEAQ (reference sequence). The CDR3 loop spans 14 amino acids. The CDR3 DNA is TGTGCCAGCAACATGCGGGGCCACAGCGGGGAGCTGTTTTTT. Translation gives CASNMRGHSGELFF.

A few counts support this clonotype. The chain is built from TRBV30 and TRBJ1-4; no clear D. V was shortened by 0 bases and J by 8 bases, with 7 bases between the two germline ends. The CDR3 has 12 amino acids. In germline, CDR1 is GTSNPN, CDR2 SVGIG (reference sequence). In nucleotides, the CDR3 is TGTGCCTGGAGTGTACTAAGGGAAAAACTGTTTTTT. Amino acid sequence: CAWSVLREKLFF.

This chain connects TRBV18 to TRBJ2-1; D assignment may be TRBD1 or TRBD2 (5 bases each). The CDR3 contains 11 residues. Trimming shortened V by 3 bases and J by 10 bases, and 7 bases separated the two germline ends. Germline lookup yields CDR1 KGHSH and CDR2 LQKENI. CDR3 protein: CASSPGAEQFF. In DNA, the CDR3 is TGTGCCAGCTCACCCGGGGCCGAGCAGTTCTTC.

The chain couples TRBV4-3 to TRBJ1-2, with D hard to call. CDR3 length: 14 amino acids. Between the trimmed V and J ends, which lost 1 base and 8 bases, there was a span of 14 bases. The germline gives CDR1 LGHNA, CDR2 YSLEER. CDR3 protein: CASSQGGGLWGYTF. The CDR3 nucleotides read TGCGCCAGCAGCCAAGGAGGCGGTCTCTGGGGCTACACCTTC.

The V gene is TRBV11-1, the J gene TRBJ2-7; TRBD1 is a possible D gene (6 bases). This CDR3 region has 14 residues. Germline V CDR1 and CDR2: SGHAT, FQDESV (reference sequence). The V and J ends lost 1 base and 5 bases respectively, with 12 bases between them. CDR3 coding DNA: TGTGCCAGCAGCTTAGTACAGGGTATGGACGAGCAGTACTTC. Translating it yields CASSLVQGMDEQYF.

The chain couples TRBV20-1 to TRBJ2-1; a possible D gene is TRBD2 (6 bases). Germline assignment: CDR1 DFQATT and CDR2 SNEGSKA (reference sequence). The CDR3 is 15 amino acids. V lost 0 bases to trimming and J lost 5 bases, with 14 bases between them. The CDR3: CSARDPSDHDNEQFF. CDR3 DNA: TGCAGTGCTAGAGATCCTAGCGACCATGACAATGAGCAGTTCTTC.

This clonotype was seen a handful of times. The chain recombines TRBV7-9 with TRBJ2-2, with no clear D. This CDR3 spans 13 amino acids. The germline V and J ends were trimmed by 4 bases and 2 bases, with 5 bases remaining between them. CDR1 is SEHNR, CDR2 FQNEAQ, per germline (reference sequence). Written as DNA, the CDR3 is TGTGCCAGCAGCTCGGACAACACCGGGGAGCTGTTTTTT. This gives the protein CASSSDNTGELFF. Full variable domain (outside the CDR3, taken from reference TRBV7-9 and TRBJ2-2): DTGVSQNPRHKITKRGQNVTFRCDPISEHNRLYWYRQTLGQGPEFLTYFQNEAQLEKSRLLSDRFSAERPKGSFSTLEIQRTEQGDSAMYLCASSSDNTGELFFGEGSRLTVL.

This clonotype has only a few counts. This chain links TRBV5-1 with TRBJ2-3; 7 bases map to TRBD1. Trimming cost V 2 bases and J 1 base; bases outside gene matches: 10. Germline V CDR1 and CDR2: SGHRS, YFSETQ. The CDR3 loop spans 17 amino acids. The CDR3 loop is CASSFGPAGGGTDTQYF. The DNA of the CDR3 is TGCGCCAGCAGCTTTGGTCCGGCAGGGGGAGGCACAGATACGCAGTATTTT.

This clonotype was picked up many times. The chain uses TRBV12-3 or TRBV12-4 and TRBJ2-5; 10 bases map to TRBD2. The CDR3 is made up of 16 amino acids. The V segment lost 5 bases and the J segment 3 bases; nucleotides outside the gene matches: 9. CDR3 sequence: CASSPGTSDRKETQYF. Here the CDR3 DNA reads TGTGCCAGCAGTCCCGGGACTAGCGATCGAAAAGAGACCCAGTACTTC.

This clonotype was detected many times. The chain is built from TRBV20-1 and TRBJ2-7; 11 nucleotides align to TRBD2. V dropped 5 bases and J dropped 3; count of bases not matched to a gene: 6. This CDR3 is built from 14 residues. CDR1 is DFQATT, CDR2 SNEGSKA, per germline (reference sequence). In DNA form, the CDR3 reads TGCAGTGCTCCTACTAGCGGGAGCGTCTACGAGCAGTACTTC. Protein: CSAPTSGSVYEQYF.

This clonotype has a handful of counts. The rearrangement links TRBV4-2 to TRBJ2-1; 8 bases map to TRBD2. The CDR3 runs to 16 residues. Germline lookup yields CDR1 LGHNA and CDR2 YNFKEQ. V gave up 4 bases and J gave up 2 bases; unmatched junction bases: 7. The CDR3 protein is CASSLQAGVTYNEQFF. The CDR3 DNA follows: TGTGCCAGCAGCCTTCAAGCGGGAGTAACCTACAATGAGCAGTTCTTC.

The sample holds a few counts of this clonotype. The chain joins TRBV6-5 to TRBJ1-5; TRBD1 agrees at 12 bases. Germline V gene lookup returns CDR1 MNHEY and CDR2 SVGAGI. The CDR3 is 16 residues long. V gave up 2 bases and J gave up 3 bases; unmatched junction bases: 2. Written as DNA, the CDR3 is TGTGCCAGCAGTTACGGGACAGGGGGCAACAATCAGCCCCAGCATTTT. This codes for CASSYGTGGNNQPQHF.

This clonotype was counted a few times. As DNA, the CDR3 is TGTGCCAGCAGCCAAGTAGGTCTCTCCTACAATGAGCAGTTCTTC. Translation: CASSQVGLSYNEQFF. This sequence joins TRBV14 and TRBJ2-1; D gene ambiguous. Germline CDR1 and CDR2: SGHDN and FVKESK. With 1 base removed from V and 0 bases from J, the gap between germline ends came to 7 bases. The CDR3 runs to 15 residues.

This clonotype showed up many times. This sequence joins TRBV20-1 and TRBJ2-4, with 11 bases matching TRBD2. V lost 5 bases and J lost 6; bases outside the gene matches: 3. CDR1 and CDR2 from the germline V gene are DFQATT and SNEGSKA (reference sequence). CDR3 length equals 13 residues. The CDR3 spells CSALAGGANIQYF. The CDR3 DNA reads as TGCAGTGCTTTAGCGGGAGGGGCAAACATTCAGTACTTC.

Notes on this clonotype: A read error may produce the germline difference seen at one junction end. The chain is built from TRBV11-2 and TRBJ2-7; D is uncertain. Germline V lookup: CDR1 SGHAT, CDR2 FQNNGV. This CDR3 has 11 residues. Here the CDR3 DNA reads TGTGCCAGCAGCTTTGGACGGGTTCCGGACTTC. Translation gives CASSFGRVPDF.

CDR3: CASSSPLRGRTYNEQFF. The CDR3 nucleotides read TGTGCCAGCAGCTCCCCGCTTCGCGGGAGAACCTACAATGAGCAGTTCTTC. V usage is TRBV7-6 and J usage is TRBJ2-1, with 7 positions matching TRBD2. V trimming: 4 bases; J trimming: 2 bases; junction bases outside the gene matches: 11. The germline V gene encodes CDR1 SGHVS and CDR2 FNYEAQ. This CDR3 has 17 amino acids.

The count of this clonotype is one. The chain recombines TRBV5-6 with TRBJ1-3; D unclear. The germline V gene has CDR1 SGHDT and CDR2 YYEEEE. The V and J ends lost 2 bases and 0 bases respectively, with 12 bases between them. This CDR3 contains 16 residues. This CDR3 reads CASSFFESYSGNTIYF. The CDR3 bases are TGTGCCAGCAGCTTCTTCGAGTCCTACTCTGGAAACACCATATATTTT.